The text below deals with one T cell receptor beta chain. Its antigen is unidentified. This entry comes from a study of CD8 T cells in ankylosing spondylitis. General study points: Matched ankylosing spondylitis synovial fluid reportedly contained a significantly enriched population of disease-linked clones. Earlier studies detected some motif variants in reactive arthritis synovial fluid and blood. Characteristic of ankylosing spondylitis blood, it appeared, was a TCR beta motif comprising about eight highly homologous variants.

Libraries for TCR beta were made by quantitative 5'-RACE with molecular barcodes. TCRdb reprocessed the 5' RACE reads via MiXCR and lists one record per CDR3 protein. The sample includes 700,000 to 1,000,000 distinct CDR3 sequences, about 12% of them seen just once. The CDR3 is 14 residues long. With 5 bases clipped from V and 1 base from J, the junction kept 6 bases outside the gene matches. Germline CDR1 is DFQATT and CDR2 is SNEGSKA (reference sequence). This chain connects TRBV20-1 to TRBJ2-7; 9 bases match TRBD1. The specimen sequenced was blood, either unsorted or a sorted T cell fraction (not recorded which). The origin of this receptor is a male donor with ankylosing spondylitis. CDR3 nucleotides: TGCAGTGCTCCCGGACAGGGGCCTTCCTACGAGCAGTACTTC. It is translated as CSAPGQGPSYEQYF.